These T cell receptor beta chains were read from a single sample in a study of blood T cell repertoires in COVID-19. TCRdb's copy holds only in-frame clones and misses some; the assay was immunoSEQ multiplex PCR. The data show roughly 190,000 clones, 80% to 90% seen once. Material for sequencing was peripheral blood. The source of these receptors is a woman aged 55-69 years with COVID-19, enrolled during active disease. CDR3s leave out the opening cysteine and the closing phenylalanine or tryptophan.

j_call: TRBJ2-5; v_call: TRBV24-1; cdr3_aa: ATSDPGQGAFETQY
j_call: TRBJ1-1; v_call: TRBV19; cdr3_aa: ASSPQGGSTEAF
j_call: TRBJ1-1; v_call: TRBV7-8; cdr3_aa: ASSSDRVNTEAF
j_call: TRBJ2-7; v_call: TRBV3-1/TRBV3-2; cdr3_aa: ASSHVRDRENPSSYEQY
j_call: TRBJ2-2; v_call: TRBV5-4; cdr3_aa: ASSFFGRLDGELF
j_call: TRBJ2-3; v_call: TRBV28; cdr3_aa: ASSRLAGGIDTQY
j_call: TRBJ1-1; v_call: TRBV30; cdr3_aa: AWNRQGTEAF
j_call: TRBJ2-7; v_call: TRBV18; cdr3_aa: ASSPGAGRTIAGSPYEQY
j_call: TRBJ1-4; v_call: TRBV5-1; cdr3_aa: ASSSRDSGSATNEKLF
j_call: TRBJ2-2; v_call: TRBV25-1; cdr3_aa: ASSHSVNTGELF